The rows below give T cell receptor beta chains drawn from one sample of a study of T cell responses to AZD1222 COVID-19 vaccine. Only in-frame clones appear in the TCRdb table, and some are missing; sequencing was by immunoSEQ multiplex PCR. The data hold over 100,000 clones, with 90% to 95% observed a single time. Here the sequenced sample was peripheral blood, taken on day 0 of AZD1222 vaccination. These TCRs come from an adult in good health. CDR3s include the opening cysteine and the closing phenylalanine or tryptophan. The order of the fields is J gene, D gene, V gene, clone size, CDR3 DNA, CDR3 protein. D genes are given only for firm matches. Expanded clones are given a class, and other clones once, few, many or no size at all.

>TRBJ1-6|NA|TRBV4-3|NA
TGCGCCAGCAGCCAAGCCGGGGCCAGGGCTGATTCACCCCTCCACTTT
CASSQAGARADSPLHF
>TRBJ1-3|NA|TRBV27|NA
TGTGCCAGCAGTCTAGGGACTTCGGGAAACACCATATATTTT
CASSLGTSGNTIYF
>TRBJ1-1|NA|TRBV27|NA
TGTGCCAGCAGTCCCTACGCCCTTGGGAACACTGAAGCTTTCTTT
CASSPYALGNTEAFF
>TRBJ2-7|NA|TRBV6-4|NA
TGTGCCAGCAGTGCTCAATACCGGGACAACGAGCAGTACTTC
CASSAQYRDNEQYF
>TRBJ2-5|NA|TRBV6-5|NA
TGTGCCAGCAGGAACGGAAGGCAAGAGACCCAGTACTTC
CASRNGRQETQYF
>TRBJ1-1|NA|TRBV7-8|NA
TGTGCCAGCAGCCGCCGAGGGGTTAGCGGGGAGACTGAAGCTTTCTTT
CASSRRGVSGETEAFF
>TRBJ1-4|NA|TRBV14|NA
TGTGCCAGCAGCCAAATTACCACGGGAGTGTATGAAAAACTGTTTTTT
CASSQITTGVYEKLFF
>TRBJ1-5|NA|TRBV30|NA
TGTGCCTCTAAGACAGCCGGTCAGCCCCAGCATTTT
CASKTAGQPQHF
>TRBJ1-2|NA|TRBV11-2|NA
TGTGCCAGCAGCCTGCCCGGACAGACGGACGTACCCCACTATGGCTACACCTTC
CASSLPGQTDVPHYGYTF
>TRBJ2-7|TRBD1|TRBV5-8|NA
TGTGCCAGCAGCTTGGCCGGGACAGGGAGCTCCTACGAGCAGTACTTC
CASSLAGTGSSYEQYF
>TRBJ1-2|TRBD1|TRBV7-3|NA
TGTGCCAGCAGCTTAAACAGGGACAGTCACTATGGCTACACCTTC
CASSLNRDSHYGYTF
>TRBJ2-1|TRBD1|TRBV28|NA
TGTGCCAGCAGTTTGTTGGGACAGACTTACAATGAGCAGTTCTTC
CASSLLGQTYNEQFF
>TRBJ2-1|TRBD2|TRBV6-5|NA
TGTGCCAGCAGCCCGGGACTAGGCACCTACAATGAGCAGTTCTTC
CASSPGLGTYNEQFF
>TRBJ1-2|NA|TRBV9|NA
TGTGCCAGCAGCGTAGCGGACGCCCTGGATAACTATGGCTACACCTTC
CASSVADALDNYGYTF
>TRBJ1-5|NA|TRBV14|NA
TGTGCCAGCAGCCCCTTAGGGGGGGATCAGCCCCAGCATTTT
CASSPLGGDQPQHF
>TRBJ2-5|NA|TRBV4-3|NA
TGCGCCAGCAGCCAGAACTCGGAGACCCAGTACTTC
CASSQNSETQYF
>TRBJ2-4|NA|TRBV10-3|NA
TGTGCCATCAGTGAGTCCCCAGTTAGACCGACCGCCAAAAACATTCAGTACTTC
CAISESPVRPTAKNIQYF
>TRBJ1-3|NA|TRBV10-3|NA
TGTGCCATCAGTGGAGGAAACACCATATATTTT
CAISGGNTIYF
>TRBJ1-2|TRBD1|TRBV30|NA
TGTGCCTGGGGACAGGGTGGTTTCTATGGCTACACCTTC
CAWGQGGFYGYTF
>TRBJ2-1|TRBD2|TRBV19|NA
TGTGCCAGTAGTATGATGGCGGGAGTGTCCTACAATGAGCAGTTCTTC
CASSMMAGVSYNEQFF
>TRBJ2-1|NA|TRBV4-2|few
TGTGCCAGCAGCCAAGATACGGGGAGCTCCTACAATGAGCAGTTCTTC
CASSQDTGSSYNEQFF
>TRBJ1-4|TRBD1|TRBV4-2|once
TGTGCCAGCAGCCAGGGGACAGGGGTGTCTAATGAAAAACTGTTTTTT
CASSQGTGVSNEKLFF
>TRBJ2-3|NA|TRBV6-2/TRBV6-3|NA
TGTGCCAGCAGCCTACTAGGGGAAACAGATACGCAGTATTTT
CASSLLGETDTQYF
>TRBJ1-2|NA|TRBV27|NA
TGTGCCAGCAGTTTTCGAGGGTTGAACTATGGCTACACCTTC
CASSFRGLNYGYTF
>TRBJ1-5|NA|TRBV11-3|NA
TGTGCCAGCAGCTTATTCGTTCCAACACTGGAGGGTCAGCCCCAGCATTTT
CASSLFVPTLEGQPQHF
>TRBJ1-1|NA|TRBV30|NA
TGTGCCTGGAGGGTGGCTTCCGAAGCTTTCTTT
CAWRVASEAFF
>TRBJ1-2|TRBD1|TRBV19|NA
TGTGCCAGTAGTACCCGGGACAGGGAAAGTAAAGAAGGCTATGGCTACACCTTC
CASSTRDRESKEGYGYTF
>TRBJ2-7|NA|TRBV6-2/TRBV6-3|NA
TGTGCCAGCAGTTCCGCGACTAGTTCCTACGAGCAGTACTTC
CASSSATSSYEQYF
>TRBJ1-1|NA|TRBV3-1/TRBV3-2|NA
TGTGCCAGCAGCCGCCGGTTTGGCGGAAAGACTGAAGCTTTCTTT
CASSRRFGGKTEAFF
>TRBJ2-1|NA|TRBV6-6|NA
TGTGCCAGCAGCCGCCCGTTGGGGCTCTCCTACAATGAGCAGTTCTTC
CASSRPLGLSYNEQFF
>TRBJ2-7|TRBD1|TRBV27|NA
TGTGCCAGCAGCGCTACCCGACAAGACAGGGGATGGGGCCAGGGGTCCTACGAGCAGTACTTC
CASSATRQDRGWGQGSYEQYF
>TRBJ1-6|TRBD1|TRBV10-2|once
TGCGCCAGCAGCGGGACAGGGGGCACTTATAATTCACCCCTCCACTTT
CASSGTGGTYNSPLHF
>TRBJ1-3|TRBD1|TRBV4-2|NA
TGTGCCAGCAGCCAAGGGGGGACAGTCACCTCTGGAAACACCATATATTTT
CASSQGGTVTSGNTIYF
>TRBJ1-1|TRBD1|TRBV9|NA
TGTGCCAGCAGCGAAGGGACAGGGTCGAACACTGAAGCTTTCTTT
CASSEGTGSNTEAFF
>TRBJ2-1|TRBD2|TRBV2|few
TGTGCCAGCAGTGCAGCGGGATTCAACAATGAGCAGTTCTTC
CASSAAGFNNEQFF
>TRBJ1-6|NA|TRBV6-1|NA
TGTGCCAGCAGTTCCAGGGGAGATAATTCACCCCTCCACTTT
CASSSRGDNSPLHF
>TRBJ1-4|TRBD1|TRBV19|NA
TGTGCCAGTAGTATCGGACAGGGGTGGAGTGAAAAACTGTTTTTT
CASSIGQGWSEKLFF
>TRBJ1-1|NA|TRBV5-4|NA
TGTGCCAGCAGCTTGTGGAACACTGAAGCTTTCTTT
CASSLWNTEAFF
>TRBJ1-6|NA|TRBV19|once
TGTGCCAGTAGGGGTCCGGTTCGTCCCCTCCACTTT
CASRGPVRPLHF
>TRBJ2-7|TRBD2|TRBV25-1|NA
TGTGCCAGCAGTGCCGGGAGGCTACAGTACTTC
CASSAGRLQYF
>TRBJ2-7|TRBD2|TRBV4-1|few
TGCGCCAGCAGCCAAGTTTGGCTAGCGGGAGACCCACGGCGCGAGCAGTACTTC
CASSQVWLAGDPRREQYF
>TRBJ1-6|NA|TRBV5-1|NA
TGCGCCAGCAGCCCCGACAATTCACCCCTCCACTTT
CASSPDNSPLHF
>TRBJ1-2|NA|TRBV7-9|NA
TGTGCCAGCAGCTTAGTTTTGGGATTCTATGGCTACACCTTC
CASSLVLGFYGYTF
>TRBJ2-2|TRBD2|TRBV15|NA
TGTGCCACCGGGACTAGCGTGGTAGGCGGGGAGCTGTTTTTT
CATGTSVVGGELFF
>TRBJ1-1|TRBD1|TRBV4-3|NA
TGCGCCAGCAGCCAAGAACAGGGGGGGAACACTGAAGCTTTCTTT
CASSQEQGGNTEAFF
>TRBJ2-1|TRBD1|TRBV6-5|NA
TGTGCCAGCAGTTACGGACAGGGGAATGAGCAGTTCTTC
CASSYGQGNEQFF
>TRBJ1-4|NA|TRBV7-9|NA
TGTGCCAGCAGCCGAGAACAGACGGACCCCAGCTATGAAAAACTGTTTTTT
CASSREQTDPSYEKLFF